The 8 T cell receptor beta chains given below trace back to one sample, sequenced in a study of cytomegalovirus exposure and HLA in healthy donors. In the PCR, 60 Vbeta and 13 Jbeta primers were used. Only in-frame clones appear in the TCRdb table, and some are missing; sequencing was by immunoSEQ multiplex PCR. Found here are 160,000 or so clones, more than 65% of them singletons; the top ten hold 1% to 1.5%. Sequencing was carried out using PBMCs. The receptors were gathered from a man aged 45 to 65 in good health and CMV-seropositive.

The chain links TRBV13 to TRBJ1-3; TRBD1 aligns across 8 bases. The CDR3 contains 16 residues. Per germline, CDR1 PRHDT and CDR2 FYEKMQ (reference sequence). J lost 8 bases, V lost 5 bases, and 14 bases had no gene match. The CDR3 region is CASSPVVGQAQDTIYF. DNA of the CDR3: TGTGCCAGCAGCCCCGTAGTGGGACAGGCCCAGGACACCATATATTTT.

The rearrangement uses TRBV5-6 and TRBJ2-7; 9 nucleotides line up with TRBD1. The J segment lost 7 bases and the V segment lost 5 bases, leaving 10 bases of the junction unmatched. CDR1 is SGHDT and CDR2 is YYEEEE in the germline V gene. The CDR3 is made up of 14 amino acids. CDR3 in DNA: TGTGCCAGCAGACTTACAGGGGGCGCAGGGGAGCAGTACTTC. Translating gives CASRLTGGAGEQYF.

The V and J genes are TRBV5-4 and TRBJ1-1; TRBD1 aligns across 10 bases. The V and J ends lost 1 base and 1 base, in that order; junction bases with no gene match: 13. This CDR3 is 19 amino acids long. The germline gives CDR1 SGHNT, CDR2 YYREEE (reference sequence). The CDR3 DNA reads TGTGCCAGCAGCTTGTGGGGGGGACAGGGGATGGAATCGAACACTGAAGCTTTCTTT. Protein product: CASSLWGGQGMESNTEAFF.

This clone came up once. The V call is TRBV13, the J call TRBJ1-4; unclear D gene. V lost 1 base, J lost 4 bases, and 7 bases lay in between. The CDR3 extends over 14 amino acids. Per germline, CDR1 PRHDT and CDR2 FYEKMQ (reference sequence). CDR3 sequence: CASSLAGNNEKLFF. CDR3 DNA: TGTGCCAGCAGCTTAGCGGGGAATAATGAAAAACTGTTTTTT.

The CDR3 is CASSPGGARKEKLFF. CDR3 coding DNA: TGTGCCAGCTCACCTGGAGGGGCTCGGAAGGAAAAACTGTTTTTT. The chain is built from TRBV18 and TRBJ1-4; D is perhaps TRBD1 (5 bases). V was clipped by 3 bases and J by 8 bases, with 16 bases between them. The germline V gene has CDR1 KGHSH and CDR2 LQKENI. CDR3 length: 15 amino acids.

The CDR3 DNA is TGTGCCAGCAGCTCTAGCGGGAGGAACTTTGAGCAGTTCTTC. Its protein is CASSSSGRNFEQFF. The chain couples TRBV7-2 to TRBJ2-1; TRBD2 matches at 11 bases. Germline CDR1 is SGHTA and CDR2 is FQGNSA. J was trimmed by 9 bases and V by 4 bases; bases with no gene match: 5. The CDR3 is 14 residues long.

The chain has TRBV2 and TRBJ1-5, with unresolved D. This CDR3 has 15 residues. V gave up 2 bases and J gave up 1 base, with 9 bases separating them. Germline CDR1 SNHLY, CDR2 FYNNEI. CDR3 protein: CASSELGGSNQPQHF. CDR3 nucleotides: TGTGCCAGCAGTGAACTAGGAGGGAGCAATCAGCCCCAGCATTTT.

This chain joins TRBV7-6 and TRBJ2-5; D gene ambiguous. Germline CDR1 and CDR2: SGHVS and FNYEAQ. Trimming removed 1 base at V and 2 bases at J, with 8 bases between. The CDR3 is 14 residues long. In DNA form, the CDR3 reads TGTGCCAGCAGCTTAGGTGCTATTCAAGAGACCCAGTACTTC. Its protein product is CASSLGAIQETQYF.